The T cell receptor (beta chain) under discussion was sequenced for a study of OX40 agonist ivuxolimab in advanced cancers. Study overall: At 0.01 to 10 mg/kg, ivuxolimab was administered intravenously to patients every 2 weeks. Of mixed ages from 23 to 79 and averaging about 56 years, the group was roughly 83% male.

Only in-frame clones appear in the TCRdb table, and some are missing; sequencing was by immunoSEQ multiplex PCR. The repertoire holds about 150,000 clones, 85% to 95% seen once, with more than 0.9% in the top ten. Blood got drawn at baseline, again on cycle 4 day 1, and then on cycle 7 day 1. This CDR3 is 14 amino acids long. The germline V gene has CDR1 SGHTA and CDR2 FQGTGA. The J segment lost 5 bases and the V segment lost 4 bases, leaving 5 bases of the junction unmatched. The sequence was obtained from an adult with an advanced solid tumor such as melanoma, head and neck, liver or kidney cancer. The rearrangement joins TRBV7-3 to TRBJ2-3, with TRBD1 identical over 8 bases. The sample in question was CD4+ or CD8+ T cells sorted from blood, obtained in a trial of the OX40 agonist ivuxolimab. CDR3 protein: CASSSGTGVDTQYF. The CDR3 DNA is TGTGCCAGCAGCTCGGGGACAGGAGTAGATACGCAGTATTTT. The whole variable domain, remainder taken from reference TRBV7-3 and TRBJ2-3, is GAGVSQTPSNKVTEKGKYVELRCDPISGHTALYWYRQSLGQGPEFLIYFQGTGAADDSGLPNDRFFAVRPEGSVSTLKIQRTERGDSAVYLCASSSGTGVDTQYFGPGTRLTVL.